The 28 T cell receptor beta chains below all came from one sample that was sequenced in a study of cytomegalovirus exposure and HLA in healthy donors. PCR was performed using 60 Vbeta and 13 Jbeta primers. Generated by immunoSEQ multiplex PCR, the TCRdb table keeps only in-frame clones and is missing some. The table has 90,000 to 150,000 clones, 65% to 80% seen once. The specimen sequenced was PBMCs. All receptors come from a human donor in good health.

V is TRBV27 and J is TRBJ2-2, with a weak D call TRBD1 (6 bases). This CDR3 has 14 amino acids. Germline V gene lookup returns CDR1 MNHEY and CDR2 SMNVEV (reference sequence). V lost 4 bases and J lost 6, with 12 bases in between. The CDR3 protein is CASSSRDIPGELFF. The CDR3 DNA sequence: TGTGCCAGCAGTTCCCGGGACATACCCGGGGAGCTGTTTTTT.

The rearrangement joins TRBV11-2 to TRBJ2-1, with D tentatively TRBD1 (6 bases). The CDR3 contains 14 residues. Trimming pared 6 bases from V and 7 bases from J, leaving 16 bases between. Germline CDR1 SGHAT, CDR2 FQNNGV. This CDR3 reads CASSSTAQGNEQFF. The DNA for the CDR3 is TGTGCCAGCAGTTCCACAGCCCAGGGGAATGAGCAGTTCTTC.

V gene TRBV7-9 combines with J gene TRBJ2-7, with 10 nucleotides matching TRBD2. The germline V gene has CDR1 SEHNR and CDR2 FQNEAQ (reference sequence). V shed 5 bases, J shed 5 bases, and the junction held 6 bases outside the gene matches. The CDR3 sequence is 14 residues long. Here the CDR3 reads CASSNLAGVHEQYF. The DNA of the CDR3 is TGTGCCAGCAGCAACCTAGCGGGAGTCCACGAGCAGTACTTC.

The chain combines TRBV4-1 with TRBJ2-7; 7 bases fit TRBD2. Germline CDR1 reads MGHRA; CDR2 reads YSYEKL. The CDR3 extends over 19 amino acids. Trimming at V came to 0 bases and at J to 3 bases, leaving 17 bases not matched to a gene. CDR3 sequence reads: CASSQEAGREPPLYYEQYF. The CDR3 coding sequence is TGCGCCAGCAGCCAAGAGGCAGGGCGGGAGCCCCCCCTATACTACGAGCAGTACTTC.

For the CDR3, the DNA is TGTGCCAGCAGCTGGAGGGAGGGCCGGGATACGCAGTATTTT. It yields the protein CASSWREGRDTQYF. The rearrangement links TRBV5-4 to TRBJ2-3; TRBD2 agrees at 7 bases. The junction had 7 bases not matched to a gene; V was cut back by 3 bases and J by 6 bases. The CDR3 has 14 amino acids. The V gene's germline CDR1 is SGHNT and CDR2 YYREEE (reference sequence).

CDR3 nucleotide sequence: TGTGCCAGCAGCTATATCCTCGACGCGGGAGGGTCCCACGAGCAGTACTTC. This encodes CASSYILDAGGSHEQYF. This chain connects TRBV7-2 to TRBJ2-7; 9 bases agree with TRBD2. The germline V gene has CDR1 SGHTA and CDR2 FQGNSA. The CDR3 has 17 residues. The V gene end was trimmed by 4 bases and the J gene end by 5 bases; junction bases not matched to a gene: 15.

The genes are TRBV15 and TRBJ2-2; TRBD2 matches at 7 bases. The CDR3 spans 15 residues. V trimming: 3 bases; J trimming: 4 bases; junction bases outside the gene matches: 5. The germline gives CDR1 LNHNV, CDR2 YYDKDF (reference sequence). The CDR3 DNA reads TGTGCCACCAGCAGCGAGCGGGGTGTCACCGGGGAGCTGTTTTTT. Amino acid sequence: CATSSERGVTGELFF.

This clone appeared a few times. This sequence joins TRBV29-1 and TRBJ2-4; maybe TRBD2 (7 bases). V was shortened by 0 bases and J by 7 bases, with 19 bases between the two germline ends. Looked up from germline, CDR1 is SQVTM and CDR2 is ANQGSEA. There are 16 residues in the CDR3. In DNA form, the CDR3 reads TGCAGCGTTGAAGATGTTCCGAGGGGGGGCGGGAACATTCAGTACTTC. Amino acid sequence: CSVEDVPRGGGNIQYF.

This clone was detected only once. V and J are TRBV4-1 and TRBJ2-7, with D perhaps matching TRBD1 (6 bases). V was pared by 0 bases and J by 6 bases, with 15 bases between. CDR1 is MGHRA and CDR2 is YSYEKL in the germline V gene. The length of the CDR3 is 15 residues. The chain's CDR3 is CASSQEVRGMSEQYF. As DNA, the CDR3 is TGCGCCAGCAGCCAAGAAGTAAGGGGGATGAGCGAGCAGTACTTC.

This clone was seen only once. As DNA, the CDR3 is TGTGCCAGCTCACCGGGACTAAACACTGAAGCTTTCTTT. Translating gives CASSPGLNTEAFF. This chain connects TRBV18 to TRBJ1-1, with D tentatively TRBD1 (5 bases). Trimming removed 3 bases from V and 2 bases from J, with 7 bases in between. The CDR3 is 13 amino acids. Germline assignment: CDR1 KGHSH and CDR2 LQKENI.

The chain joins TRBV5-1 to TRBJ2-7; possibly TRBD1 for D (5 bases). Trimming pared 0 bases from V and 5 bases from J, leaving 21 bases between. Germline V gene data show CDR1 as SGHRS and CDR2 as YFSETQ. CDR3 length: 17 residues. CDR3 in DNA: TGCGCCAGCAGCTTGGGGGCAGGGCAGCACGCTGTCAACGAGCAGTACTTC. It encodes CASSLGAGQHAVNEQYF.

The chain is built from TRBV18 and TRBJ2-7; perhaps TRBD1 as D (6 bases). CDR1 is KGHSH and CDR2 is LQKENI in the germline V gene. The CDR3 sequence is 14 residues long. V lost 0 bases and J lost 1, with 7 bases in between. The DNA for the CDR3 is TGTGCCAGCTCACCACCGAGGGGGTCCTACGAGCAGTACTTC. Protein product: CASSPPRGSYEQYF.

This sequence joins TRBV30 and TRBJ2-1; TRBD1 is a possible D gene (6 bases). Trimming pared 0 bases from V and 8 bases from J, leaving 8 bases between. Germline V gene sequence: CDR1 GTSNPN, CDR2 SVGIG (reference sequence). The CDR3 covers 12 residues. The CDR3 spells CAWSVKGDEQFF. CDR3 sequence (DNA): TGTGCCTGGAGTGTAAAGGGGGATGAGCAGTTCTTC.

This chain joins TRBV19 and TRBJ2-4; 8 positions match TRBD1. The CDR3 is 15 amino acids. The germline V gene encodes CDR1 LNHDA and CDR2 SQIVND (reference sequence). After removal of 3 bases from V and 4 bases from J, the junction contained 5 bases not matched to a gene. The CDR3 nucleotides read TGTGCCAGTAGTATGCAGGGGGCCGGGAAAAACATTCAGTACTTC. Translation gives CASSMQGAGKNIQYF.

This clone was seen only once. The chain couples TRBV27 to TRBJ2-1; TRBD2 might be the D (6 bases). Between the trimmed V and J ends, which lost 5 bases and 2 bases, there was a span of 13 bases. CDR3 length equals 15 residues. Germline lookup yields CDR1 MNHEY and CDR2 SMNVEV (reference sequence). The CDR3 sequence: CASSPPGEPYNEQFF. The DNA for the CDR3 is TGTGCCAGCAGTCCCCCGGGGGAGCCCTACAATGAGCAGTTCTTC.

This clone showed up just a few times. The J gene is TRBJ1-2, the V gene TRBV15; 8 bases line up with TRBD1. The germline V gene encodes CDR1 LNHNV and CDR2 YYDKDF (reference sequence). The CDR3 extends over 15 amino acids. V was clipped by 0 bases and J by 4 bases; unmatched bases: 4. In DNA, the CDR3 is TGTGCCACCAGCAGAGATCGGCAGGGGGCCTATGGCTACACCTTC. Amino acid sequence: CATSRDRQGAYGYTF.

The CDR3 spells CAWRTGYGVTGELFF. The DNA of the CDR3 is TGTGCCTGGAGAACAGGGTATGGGGTTACCGGGGAGCTGTTTTTT. This chain uses TRBV30 with TRBJ2-2, with D perhaps TRBD1 (6 bases). CDR1 and CDR2 from the germline V gene are GTSNPN and SVGIG (reference sequence). Trimming cost V 3 bases and J 5 bases, with 16 bases left between them. There are 15 residues in the CDR3.

This chain uses TRBV11-2 with TRBJ2-3, with 11 positions matching TRBD1. Germline V gene data show CDR1 as SGHAT and CDR2 as FQNNGV. This CDR3 region has 16 residues. V was clipped by 5 bases and J by 3 bases; unmatched bases: 7. As DNA, the CDR3 is TGTGCCAGCAGCCCCGGACAGGGGGCAAGAACAGATACGCAGTATTTT. Translating it yields CASSPGQGARTDTQYF. Variable domain in full (rest from reference TRBV11-2 and TRBJ2-3): EAGVAQSPRYKIIEKRQSVAFWCNPISGHATLYWYQQILGQGPKLLIQFQNNGVVDDSQLPKDRFSAERLKGVDSTLKIQPAKLEDSAVYLCASSPGQGARTDTQYFGPGTRLTVL.

The genes are TRBV2 and TRBJ2-7, with D uncertain. Germline CDR1 and CDR2: SNHLY and FYNNEI. The CDR3 extends over 17 amino acids. The V end lost 0 bases, the J end lost 5 bases, and 20 bases lay between the germline ends. The CDR3 DNA is TGTGCCAGCAGTGAAGCCCCTTCGGTGACTTCTCCCCACGAGCAGTACTTC. It translates to CASSEAPSVTSPHEQYF. The entire variable domain, with the rest obtained from reference TRBV2 and TRBJ2-7, is as follows: EPEVTQTPSHQVTQMGQEVILRCVPISNHLYFYWYRQILGQKVEFLVSFYNNEISEKSEIFDDQFSVERPDGSNFTLKIRSTKLEDSAMYFCASSEAPSVTSPHEQYFGPGTRLTVT.

In its sample, this clone was seen once. The chain carries TRBV19 and TRBJ2-7; the match to TRBD2 covers 7 bases. Trimming cost V 7 bases and J 2 bases; bases outside gene matches: 5. Germline V gene sequence: CDR1 LNHDA, CDR2 SQIVND (reference sequence). The CDR3 totals 13 residues. CDR3: CASNPGLAYEQYF. CDR3 sequence (DNA): TGTGCCAGTAACCCCGGACTAGCCTACGAGCAGTACTTC.

The chain uses TRBV28 and TRBJ1-1, with a tentative D call TRBD1 (5 bases). V lost 1 base, J lost 0 bases, and 9 bases lay in between. Germline V gene lookup returns CDR1 MDHEN and CDR2 SYDVKM. This CDR3 is 15 amino acids long. The CDR3 sequence is CASSLLGGMNTEAFF. The CDR3 bases are TGTGCCAGCAGTTTATTGGGGGGTATGAACACTGAAGCTTTCTTT. Using reference TRBV28 and TRBJ1-1 for the parts outside the CDR3, the full variable domain is DVKVTQSSRYLVKRTGEKVFLECVQDMDHENMFWYRQDPGLGLRLIYFSYDVKMKEKGDIPEGYSVSREKKERFSLILESASTNQTSMYLCASSLLGGMNTEAFFGQGTRLTVV.

This chain joins TRBV15 and TRBJ2-1; 9 bases align to TRBD2. Germline loops: CDR1 LNHNV, CDR2 YYDKDF (reference sequence). V shed 1 base and J 7 bases; nucleotides not matched to a gene: 8. The CDR3 length is 16 residues. CDR3 bases: TGTGCCACCAGCAGAGCGGGCGGGAGGGCCGGAAATGAGCAGTTCTTC. This sequence encodes CATSRAGGRAGNEQFF.

This sequence joins TRBV28 and TRBJ1-6, with 7 nucleotides matching TRBD1. Trimming took 3 bases from V and 7 from J; bases not matched to a gene: 9. The germline CDR1 and CDR2 sequences are MDHEN and SYDVKM. The CDR3 runs to 16 residues. CDR3 bases: TGTGCCAGCAGTTTCCCAGGACAGGCCGTGAATTCACCCCTCCACTTT. Its protein product is CASSFPGQAVNSPLHF. Based on the CDR3 plus reference TRBV28 and TRBJ1-6, the full variable domain is DVKVTQSSRYLVKRTGEKVFLECVQDMDHENMFWYRQDPGLGLRLIYFSYDVKMKEKGDIPEGYSVSREKKERFSLILESASTNQTSMYLCASSFPGQAVNSPLHFGNGTRLTVT.

This clone was counted once. The rearrangement uses TRBV7-9 and TRBJ1-2; 9 positions agree with TRBD1. The germline gives CDR1 SEHNR, CDR2 FQNEAQ (reference sequence). The CDR3 spans 17 residues. V lost 5 bases, J lost 4 bases, and 14 bases stayed unmatched. This CDR3 reads CASSRPPRRGQGYGYTF. In DNA form, the CDR3 reads TGTGCCAGCAGCAGGCCCCCGCGTCGGGGACAGGGCTATGGCTACACCTTC.

The V gene is TRBV25-1, the J gene TRBJ2-1; unclear D gene. Trimming shortened V by 2 bases and J by 11 bases, and 10 bases separated the two germline ends. This CDR3 comprises 12 residues. Germline assignment: CDR1 MGHDK and CDR2 SYGVNS. CDR3: CASSELAAQQFF. Here the CDR3 DNA reads TGTGCCAGCAGTGAACTCGCGGCCCAGCAGTTCTTC.

The V and J genes are TRBV4-2 and TRBJ2-3; D perhaps matches TRBD1 (5 bases). CDR3 length: 16 amino acids. CDR1 is LGHNA, CDR2 YNFKEQ, per germline. The germline V and J ends were trimmed by 4 bases and 2 bases, with 16 bases remaining between them. The DNA of the CDR3 is TGTGCCAGCAGCCGTCGACTCAGGGCGAACACAGATACGCAGTATTTT. It translates to CASSRRLRANTDTQYF.

This clone was seen once. The chain employs TRBV18 and TRBJ2-7; 7 nucleotides agree with TRBD1. V shed 0 bases and J 5 bases; nucleotides not matched to a gene: 7. This CDR3 spans 15 amino acids. CDR1 is KGHSH and CDR2 is LQKENI in the germline V gene. The CDR3 DNA reads as TGTGCCAGCTCACCACCCAGCGACAGGGCCCACGAGCAGTACTTC. This sequence encodes CASSPPSDRAHEQYF.

The V gene is TRBV4-1, the J gene TRBJ2-7; D possibly corresponds to TRBD1 (6 bases). Deletions cut 3 bases from V and 3 bases from J, with 9 bases between. The CDR3 sequence is 13 residues long. Per germline, CDR1 MGHRA and CDR2 YSYEKL. The CDR3 coding sequence is TGCGCCAGCAGCCACTGGGACAACTACGAGCAGTACTTC. Its protein product is CASSHWDNYEQYF.